This note documents a single T cell receptor beta chain sequence. Method: immunoSEQ multiplex PCR; TCRdb's copy keeps in-frame clones and lacks some. Among about 80,000 clones listed, just under 90% were seen once. The data belong to a study of control samples from healthy donors and cancer patients. The clonotype comes from a man aged 45 to 65 in good health. Source material: blood.

The CDR3 spells CAISESKGDSNQPQHF. The CDR3 region has the DNA TGTGCCATCAGTGAGTCGAAGGGGGATAGCAATCAGCCCCAGCATTTT. The V and J genes are TRBV10-3 and TRBJ1-5; weak D call: TRBD1 (6 bases). CDR3 length: 16 residues. V lost 0 bases to trimming and J lost 0 bases, with 9 bases between them. Per the germline V gene, CDR1 is ENHRY and CDR2 is SYGVKD.